These T cell receptor beta chains were read from a single sample in a study of OX40 agonist ivuxolimab in advanced cancers. Assay used: immunoSEQ multiplex PCR; TCRdb lists only in-frame clones, some missing. The sample has tens of thousands of clones, 88% seen once; the top ten hold 2.5% to 3%. Sequenced material: CD4+ or CD8+ T cells sorted from blood, taken in a trial of the OX40 agonist ivuxolimab. These receptors all come from an adult with an advanced solid tumor such as melanoma, head and neck, liver or kidney cancer. Each CDR3 is given with its conserved first and last residue. A D gene is named only where the DNA matches it firmly. Size tells how often a clone was seen (once, few, many) or the class of an expanded clone, and some rows leave it out.

v_call	clone_size	d_call	cdr3_length	j_call	cdr3_nt	cdr3_aa
TRBV6-1	.	.	14	TRBJ2-7	TGTGCCAGCTCTCTGGGGGGGGCCTCCTACGAGCAGTACTTC	CASSLGGASYEQYF
TRBV19	.	TRBD1	16	TRBJ1-5	TGTGCCAGTACAAGGGGGGATGGGACAGAATCTCAGCCCCAGCATTTT	CASTRGDGTESQPQHF
TRBV6-5	.	.	14	TRBJ1-5	TGTGCCAGCAGTTACTCGACCCGAAATCAGCCCCAGCATTTT	CASSYSTRNQPQHF
TRBV5-6	once	.	15	TRBJ1-6	TGTGCCAGCAGCTTGGGCCAATTCGGCAATTCACCCCTCCACTTT	CASSLGQFGNSPLHF
TRBV5-6	.	.	14	TRBJ2-5	TGTGCCAGCAGCTTAAGTAGACTCGGGGAGACCCAGTACTTC	CASSLSRLGETQYF
TRBV7-3	.	TRBD2	13	TRBJ2-7	TGTGCCAGCAGCTTAGGGGAGGGTCGCGAGCAGTACTTC	CASSLGEGREQYF
TRBV2	.	.	15	TRBJ1-4	TGTGCCAGCATCCTAAGGGGGGGGCCCGATGAAAAACTGTTTTTT	CASILRGGPDEKLFF
TRBV10-3	.	TRBD1	17	TRBJ2-6	TGTGCCATCAGCTCGGGACAGGGAGTCTCTGGGGCCAACGTCCTGACTTTC	CAISSGQGVSGANVLTF
TRBV5-1	.	.	16	TRBJ1-1	TGCGCCAGCCGAATGGCCGGGACTGGGGATGGGGCTGAAGCTTTCTTT	CASRMAGTGDGAEAFF
TRBV5-1	.	.	14	TRBJ2-3	TGCGCCAGCAGCTTGGCGCCGGGGGCAGATACGCAGTATTTT	CASSLAPGADTQYF
TRBV10-3	.	TRBD1	14	TRBJ2-1	TGTGCCATCAGTCCCGGGACAGGGGGTAATGAGCAGTTCTTC	CAISPGTGGNEQFF
TRBV18	.	.	13	TRBJ2-1	TGTGCCAGCTCCCGCGGCTCCTACAATGAGCAGTTCTTC	CASSRGSYNEQFF
TRBV7-8	.	TRBD1	14	TRBJ1-1	TGTGCCAGCAGCGGCCGGGACAGTAACACTGAAGCTTTCTTT	CASSGRDSNTEAFF
TRBV5-4	.	.	15	TRBJ2-3	TGTGCCAGCAGCTTCAGGGCAGCGAGCACAGATACGCAGTATTTT	CASSFRAASTDTQYF
TRBV2	once	.	15	TRBJ2-3	TGTGCCAGCAGTGTAGGTAGCGGTAGCACAGATACGCAGTATTTT	CASSVGSGSTDTQYF
TRBV19	once	.	15	TRBJ1-5	TGTGCCAGTAGTTTGGGAGCGGGGCTCAATCAGCCCCAGCATTTT	CASSLGAGLNQPQHF
TRBV7-7	.	TRBD1	15	TRBJ2-5	TGTGCTAGCAGCCCCGGACAGGGTACGGGAGAGACCCAGTACTTC	CASSPGQGTGETQYF
TRBV7-6	.	TRBD1	13	TRBJ2-5	TGTGCCAGCAGCTCAGGGGGTCAAGAGACCCAGTACTTC	CASSSGGQETQYF
TRBV29-1	.	TRBD2	13	TRBJ2-3	TGCAGCGTTGTAGTAGCGGGAGTAGATACGCAGTATTTT	CSVVVAGVDTQYF
TRBV28	.	.	13	TRBJ1-6	TGTGCCAGCAGTCTGGACTATAATTCACCCCTCCACTTT	CASSLDYNSPLHF
TRBV28	.	TRBD1	15	TRBJ1-4	TGTGCCAGCAGTCAGACCGGGACAGGGGATGAAAAACTGTTTTTT	CASSQTGTGDEKLFF
TRBV7-6	.	TRBD2	17	TRBJ2-1	TGTGCCAGCAGCTTAGTTACTAGCGGGGTCTCCTACAATGAGCAGTTCTTC	CASSLVTSGVSYNEQFF
TRBV18	.	.	13	TRBJ2-7	TGTGCCAGCTCAGCCGACGGAGGAGGCGAGCAGTACTTC	CASSADGGGEQYF
TRBV2	.	.	15	TRBJ2-7	TGTGCCAGCAGTGAATCCGAGGACCGCTACTACGAGCAGTACTTC	CASSESEDRYYEQYF
TRBV11-3	few	.	15	TRBJ1-1	TGTGCCAGCAGCCCCGACGATAGAGGGTACACTGAAGCTTTCTTT	CASSPDDRGYTEAFF
TRBV25-1	.	TRBD2	14	TRBJ2-5	TGTGCCAGCAGCCCGAGCGGGGGGAGAGAGACCCAGTACTTC	CASSPSGGRETQYF
TRBV6-5	.	.	16	TRBJ1-2	TGTGCCAGCAGTTACTCTACGACAGACGCTTACTATGGCTACACCTTC	CASSYSTTDAYYGYTF
TRBV5-4	.	TRBD1	15	TRBJ2-3	TGTGCCAGCAGCCCAGGGGGCGGTGGCACAGATACGCAGTATTTT	CASSPGGGGTDTQYF
TRBV4-1	.	.	12	TRBJ2-3	TGCGCCAGCAGCCAAGTCGCAGATACGCAGTATTTT	CASSQVADTQYF
TRBV28	.	.	16	TRBJ2-2	TGTGCCAGCAGTTCTGTACCCCCCACGAACACCGGGGAGCTGTTTTTT	CASSSVPPTNTGELFF
TRBV18	.	TRBD1	15	TRBJ1-4	TGTGCCAGCTCACTGGCCGGGACAGGGAATGAAAAACTGTTTTTT	CASSLAGTGNEKLFF